Listed here are 20 T cell receptor beta chains from one sample, sequenced in a study of T cells expressing NK-cell markers. TCRdb re-analyzed the 5' RACE reads; it lists each CDR3 protein once, without DNA. This repertoire includes hundreds of thousands of distinct CDR3 sequences. The sequenced sample was blood T cells: a sorted CD56 or NKG2C T cell subset, CD4+ or CD8+ T cells, or bulk PBMC T cells (not recorded which). Receptor source: a woman aged 18 to 75 in good health.

This chain uses TRBV18 with TRBJ2-3; the D call from TCRdb, TRBD2, cannot be confirmed without DNA. This CDR3 has 18 amino acids. Germline V gene sequence: CDR1 KGHSH, CDR2 LQKENI. CDR3 amino acids: CASSPAIRAGGGTDTQYF.

The chain links TRBV20-1 to TRBJ1-1. The CDR3 is 15 amino acids. The germline V gene has CDR1 DFQATT and CDR2 SNEGSKA (reference sequence). This chain's CDR3 is CSAREDRTVNTEAFF.

The chain joins TRBV20-1 to TRBJ2-1. The germline gives CDR1 DFQATT, CDR2 SNEGSKA (reference sequence). This CDR3 region has 13 residues. CDR3 sequence reads: CSATRDSNNEQFF.

V and J are TRBV6-2 or TRBV6-3 and TRBJ2-5; TCRdb gives TRBD2 as the D gene, but with no DNA this cannot be confirmed. Germline values: CDR1 MNHEY, CDR2 SVGEGT. The CDR3 has 14 residues. The CDR3 loop reads CASSPGTLQETQYF.

The CDR3 loop is CASIRTGRTGELFF. This chain connects TRBV19 to TRBJ2-2; with no DNA, the TCRdb D assignment of TRBD1 cannot be verified. The CDR3 contains 14 residues. Germline CDR1 reads LNHDA; CDR2 reads SQIVND (reference sequence). Looking up the rest from reference TRBV19 and TRBJ2-2 gives the full variable domain: DGGITQSPKYLFRKEGQNVTLSCEQNLNHDAMYWYRQDPGQGLRLIYYSQIVNDFQKGDIAEGYSVSREKKESFPLTVTSAQKNPTAFYLCASIRTGRTGELFFGEGSRLTVL.

This chain joins TRBV18 and TRBJ2-3; TCRdb returns TRBD1, unconfirmable since there is no DNA. CDR1 and CDR2 (germline): KGHSH, LQKENI. The CDR3 extends over 13 amino acids. The CDR3 region is CASSPGTTDTQYF.

The chain uses TRBV5-1 and TRBJ2-2; TCRdb gives TRBD1 as the D gene, but with no DNA this cannot be confirmed. CDR3 length equals 16 residues. Looked up from germline, CDR1 is SGHRS and CDR2 is YFSETQ. The chain's CDR3 is CASSPKTGANTGELFF.

This rearrangement joins TRBV20-1 to TRBJ2-1; TCRdb's D gene call, TRBD2, goes unchecked for lack of DNA. The germline CDR1 and CDR2 sequences are DFQATT and SNEGSKA (reference sequence). The CDR3 totals 15 residues. The CDR3: CSASGTASSYNEQFF.

The chain carries TRBV25-1 and TRBJ1-2; with no DNA, the TCRdb D assignment of TRBD1 cannot be verified. There are 15 residues in the CDR3. Looked up from germline, CDR1 is MGHDK and CDR2 is SYGVNS. This CDR3 is CASSPRQGANGGYTF.

The chain employs TRBV20-1 and TRBJ2-6. CDR1 is DFQATT and CDR2 is SNEGSKA in the germline V gene (reference sequence). This CDR3 has 14 residues. CDR3 in amino acids: CSAPRGVGANVLTF.

This sequence joins TRBV20-1 and TRBJ2-5; TCRdb outputs TRBD2, but without DNA this stays unchecked. Germline V gene lookup returns CDR1 DFQATT and CDR2 SNEGSKA (reference sequence). This CDR3 region has 13 residues. The CDR3 reads CSAPASGKETQYF.

The chain is built from TRBV5-1 and TRBJ2-5. CDR3 length: 13 amino acids. Germline V gives CDR1 SGHRS, CDR2 YFSETQ. The CDR3 reads CASSLETIETQYF.

The chain recombines TRBV12-3 or TRBV12-4 with TRBJ1-2; absent DNA, TCRdb's TRBD1 call cannot be checked. There are 14 residues in the CDR3. This CDR3 reads CASSVPGTGEGYTF.

The rearrangement uses TRBV20-1 and TRBJ1-1; TCRdb returns TRBD1, unconfirmable since there is no DNA. This CDR3 spans 11 amino acids. The germline V gene has CDR1 DFQATT and CDR2 SNEGSKA (reference sequence). This CDR3 is CAGQGSTEAFF.

This chain joins TRBV20-1 and TRBJ2-5. This CDR3 spans 11 amino acids. CDR1 is DFQATT and CDR2 is SNEGSKA in the germline V gene (reference sequence). The CDR3 region is CSARDWKTQYF.

This chain joins TRBV11-1 and TRBJ2-3; TCRdb selects TRBD1, and the lack of DNA leaves this call unchecked. The CDR3 is made up of 18 amino acids. Germline V CDR1 and CDR2: SGHAT, FQDESV (reference sequence). CDR3 sequence: CASSLPHSGTGGRDTQYF.

The V and J genes are TRBV7-8 and TRBJ2-7; absent DNA, TCRdb's TRBD2 call cannot be checked. The CDR3 runs 18 residues. Germline CDR1 SGHVS, CDR2 FQNEAQ. The CDR3 here is CASSLTVPTSGASYEQYF. Variable domain in full (rest from reference TRBV7-8 and TRBJ2-7): GAGVSQSPRYKVAKRGQDVALRCDPISGHVSLFWYQQALGQGPEFLTYFQNEAQLDKSGLPSDRFFAERPEGSVSTLKIQRTQQEDSAVYLCASSLTVPTSGASYEQYFGPGTRLTVT.

The rearrangement uses TRBV19 and TRBJ2-7; TCRdb indicates TRBD1, and absent DNA this call remains unverified. CDR1 is LNHDA and CDR2 is SQIVND in the germline V gene (reference sequence). The CDR3 sequence is 13 residues long. The CDR3 loop reads CATQGGGFYEQYF.

This chain connects TRBV5-1 to TRBJ2-5. This CDR3 is 12 amino acids long. Germline CDR1 and CDR2: SGHRS and YFSETQ. CDR3 sequence: CASQLTQETQYF.

J is TRBJ2-5 and V is TRBV5-1; no DNA is available, so the TRBD1 call from TCRdb remains unchecked. This CDR3 spans 13 amino acids. The germline gives CDR1 SGHRS, CDR2 YFSETQ. The CDR3 spells CASREGVSETQYF.